Reported below is one TCR beta chain. Antigen unknown. Clones were read by immunoSEQ multiplex PCR, and TCRdb kept only the in-frame ones, dropping some. The repertoire holds more than 95,000 clones, with around nine tenths as singletons. The data derive from a study of cytomegalovirus exposure and HLA in healthy donors. Whole-study context: The same platform as the roughly 670 first-cohort repertoires was used for the 95 to 150 validation repertoires, a later analysis reported.

Findings and limits, study-wide: Most sequenced TCRs were rare (though some public TCRs occurred in many donors). According to reports, the classifier identified cytomegalovirus status with high specificity and sensitivity.

Unmatched junction bases numbered 6, after V lost 6 bases and J lost 3 bases. CDR3 length equals 15 residues. The V gene's germline CDR1 is SNHLY and CDR2 FYNNEI. The clonotype comes from a woman younger than 35 in good health and CMV-seronegative. The specimen sequenced was PBMCs. The J gene is TRBJ2-7, the V gene TRBV2; 12 bases match TRBD2. As DNA, the CDR3 is TGTGCCAGCAGAGTCCTAGCGGGAGGGAGCTACGAGCAGTACTTC. Protein product: CASRVLAGGSYEQYF.